This T cell receptor (beta chain) was obtained from a study of blood T cell repertoires in COVID-19 (dated by TCRdb to about 2020). General notes on the study: Samples covering the acute and convalescent phases of COVID-19 were provided by collaborators in the United States, Italy and Spain. The prospective study material was composed of cDNA or gDNA derived from T cells, B-cell-depleted T cells, or PBMCs. Deeply sampled blood TCRbeta repertoires from subjects exposed to, actively infected with, or recovered from COVID-19 were included in the dataset. The repertoires were made available in a free public database intended to serve as a resource for research on the immune response to SARS-CoV-2. Samples came from the ongoing ImmuneRACE study (first 160 participants) plus 1,254 subjects from 6 global collaborators. Sample metadata almost always included a de-identified subject ID, COVID-19 status, age in years and sex. Where available, HLA class I and class II types were taken from metadata supplied by the sample provider and were not determined by assay-based typing. Overall results and qualifications from the work: Clinical and demographic metadata were provided uncurated, with the amount varying by source and participant.

TCRbeta CDR3 regions were amplified from genomic DNA by means of the immunoSEQ Assay, a bias-controlled multiplex PCR. In the source study's methods: Nucleated cell counts per sample were estimated from amplification of reference gene primers within the assay. Sequence reads were collapsed and filtered to measure the absolute abundance of every unique TCRbeta CDR3 rearrangement. For each sample, productive Simpson clonality was calculated as the square root of Simpson's diversity index over productive rearrangements. TCRdb provides this immuneACCESS table in a form limited to in-frame rearrangements. Some clones are lacking; in checked studies, under half of them reflect an unresolved V gene, and why the rest are absent is not known. D and trimming were read from the DNA, whereas the V and J calls and clone size are those reported in that table. This sample is represented by 190,000 or so clones; roughly four fifths of them were singletons. The ten top clones hold about 12% of the sample.

This clone was detected only a few times. Its antigen is unknown. Base qualities are not at hand, and no much larger clone is one base apart. Trimmed from V: 5 bases; trimmed from J: 6 bases; junction bases lacking a gene match: 5. The CDR3 runs 15 residues from the cysteine to the phenylalanine. CDR3 DNA is the only sequence kept; it has 45 bases, read in frame from the first base. CDR1 and CDR2 are read off the germline V gene (reference sequence) as LNHDA and SQIVND. Participants in the prospective study were enrolled through a virtual design, were aged roughly 18 to 95 years, and lived in 24 United States geographic areas. To assign participants to cohorts, the prospective study relied on clinical history that participants themselves reported in a screening survey and a study questionnaire. For ImmuneRACE Cohort 3, a participant was defined as recovered based on two consecutive negative NP/OP PCR tests, clearance by a healthcare professional, or resolution of symptoms. In the prospective study, whole blood, serum and a nasopharyngeal or oropharyngeal swab were collected from each participant by mobile phlebotomists. Over an approximately 2-month period, participants in the prospective study had the option of providing additional blood draws and questionnaires. Prospective study blood samples were shipped either frozen or at room temperature before DNA extraction.

This sequence uses TRBV19 and TRBJ1-5; the central 12 bases match TRBD1. Sequenced material: PBMCs or T cells enriched from blood (not recorded which). This receptor was identified in a man aged 40-50 years who had recovered from COVID-19. The CDR3 protein: CASSFRGQGAQPQHF. In nucleotides, the sequence is TGTGCCAGTAGTTTTCGGGGACAGGGGGCTCAGCCCCAGCATTTT.